This entry is about one TCR beta chain. Its specificity is unknown. CDR1 SGHKS and CDR2 YYEKEE come from the germline V gene (reference sequence). V was shortened by 0 bases and J by 7 bases, with 13 bases between the two germline ends. The CDR3 is 14 residues long. Donors contributed one heparinised blood draw apiece, averaging about 116 mL. The data originate from a study of beta chain features in type 1 diabetes. Study-wide context: Age and gender were similar between patients and healthy donors, as were cell yields. General study findings and limits: Healthy donors had naive, central memory and Treg TCRB repertoires that appeared less similar than those seen among patients. Type 1 diabetes patients had fewer VDJ junction insertions and more deletions.

As every portion of the isolated RNA was reverse transcribed, the sequencing read expressed TCRB transcripts. Profiling relied on immunoSEQ multiplex PCR, and the TCRdb table lists in-frame clones only, not all of them. The sample has around 300,000 clones; about 7.8% are singletons. The source is a woman in her late teens or twenties in good health. The source material was central memory CD4+ T cells from blood. The chain combines TRBV5-5 with TRBJ1-2; possibly TRBD1 for D (6 bases). In nucleotides, the CDR3 is TGTGCCAGCAGCTTGGAATATAACAGGGTTGGCTACACCTTC. The encoded protein is CASSLEYNRVGYTF.